This T cell receptor beta chain came from a study of T-cell memory formation after mild COVID-19. Study findings and constraints: Later expanders leaned CD4+, whereas clones that contracted between day 15 and 85 were balanced CD4/CD8. CD4+ contracting clones were mainly CM and EM; CD8+ ones, EMRA.

V shed 1 base, J shed 5 bases, and the junction held 8 bases outside the gene matches. Germline CDR1 reads SGHRS; CDR2 reads YFSETQ. This CDR3 is built from 16 residues. This clonotype was counted a few times. Antigen: not known. TCRdb reanalysed the 5' RACE reads using MiXCR and keeps one entry per CDR3 protein. The sample carries approximately 190,000 distinct CDR3 sequences, about 16% recorded once. The V gene is TRBV5-1, the J gene TRBJ2-1, with 8 bases matching TRBD2. This TCR was sampled from an adult woman who had mild COVID-19 (a few samples of this study predate the infection). Cell type and time point are not known. The specimen sequenced was PBMCs or a T cell subset sorted from them (not recorded which). For the CDR3, the DNA is TGCGCCAGCAGCTTGACCCCGGGAGGGATTAACAATGAGCAGTTCTTC. The encoded protein is CASSLTPGGINNEQFF. Drawing the rest from reference TRBV5-1 and TRBJ2-1, the complete variable domain is KAGVTQTPRYLIKTRGQQVTLSCSPISGHRSVSWYQQTPGQGLQFLFEYFSETQRNKGNFPGRFSGRQFSNSRSEMNVSTLELGDSALYLCASSLTPGGINNEQFFGPGTRLTVL.